This T cell receptor (beta chain) was documented in a study of cytomegalovirus exposure and HLA in healthy donors. Overall study findings and caveats: The sole available immune exposure information was CMV serostatus. In a later analysis, a missense DCLRE1C variant was linked to TCR beta V- and J-gene trimming.

The PCR was carried out with 60 Vbeta primers and 13 Jbeta primers. Generated by immunoSEQ multiplex PCR, the TCRdb table keeps only in-frame clones and is missing some. The sample contains about 100,000 clones, approximately 70% of which appear only once. The junction had 4 bases not matched to a gene; V was cut back by 6 bases and J by 2 bases. This CDR3 region has 15 residues. Germline assignment: CDR1 SNHLY and CDR2 FYNNEI. Each donor's status was that of a healthy bone marrow donor. Remarks on this clone: Its antigen is as yet unknown.

The sequencing sample was made of PBMCs. This receptor was identified in a man aged 35 to 55 in good health and CMV-seronegative. V and J are TRBV2 and TRBJ2-6, with TRBD1 identical over 7 bases. CDR3 loop: CASRVDRAGANVLTF. The CDR3 DNA follows: TGTGCCAGCAGAGTAGACAGGGCTGGGGCCAACGTCCTGACTTTC. The full variable domain, in which reference TRBV2 and TRBJ2-6 provide the parts outside the CDR3, is EPEVTQTPSHQVTQMGQEVILRCVPISNHLYFYWYRQILGQKVEFLVSFYNNEISEKSEIFDDQFSVERPDGSNFTLKIRSTKLEDSAMYFCASRVDRAGANVLTFGAGSRLTVL.